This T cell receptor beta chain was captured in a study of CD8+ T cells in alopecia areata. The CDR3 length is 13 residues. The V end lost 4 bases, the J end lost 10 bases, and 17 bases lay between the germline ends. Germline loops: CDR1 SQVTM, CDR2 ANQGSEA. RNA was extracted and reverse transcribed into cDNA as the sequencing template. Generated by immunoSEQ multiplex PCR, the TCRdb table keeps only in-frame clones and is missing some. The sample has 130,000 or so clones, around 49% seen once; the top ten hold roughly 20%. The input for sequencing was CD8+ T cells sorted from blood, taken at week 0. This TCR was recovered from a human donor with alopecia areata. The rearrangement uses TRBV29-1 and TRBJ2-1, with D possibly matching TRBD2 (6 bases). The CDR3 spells CSVVAATPREQFF. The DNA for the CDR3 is TGCAGCGTTGTAGCGGCCACCCCCCGAGAGCAGTTCTTC.